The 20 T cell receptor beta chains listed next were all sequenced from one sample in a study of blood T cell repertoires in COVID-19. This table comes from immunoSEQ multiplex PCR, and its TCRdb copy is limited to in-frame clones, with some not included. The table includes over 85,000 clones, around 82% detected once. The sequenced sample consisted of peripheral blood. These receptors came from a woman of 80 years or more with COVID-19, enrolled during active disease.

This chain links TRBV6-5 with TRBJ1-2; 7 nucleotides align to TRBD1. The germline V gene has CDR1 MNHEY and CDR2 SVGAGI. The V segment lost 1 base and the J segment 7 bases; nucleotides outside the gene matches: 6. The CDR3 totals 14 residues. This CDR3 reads CASSYLNTGAGYTF. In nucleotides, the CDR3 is TGTGCCAGCAGTTACTTAAATACAGGGGCTGGCTACACCTTC.

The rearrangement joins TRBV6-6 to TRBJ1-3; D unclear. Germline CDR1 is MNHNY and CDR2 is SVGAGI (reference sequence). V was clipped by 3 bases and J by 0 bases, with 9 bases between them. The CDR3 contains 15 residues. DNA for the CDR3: TGTGCCAGCAGTTATTCGGGGAGCTCTGGAAACACCATATATTTT. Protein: CASSYSGSSGNTIYF.

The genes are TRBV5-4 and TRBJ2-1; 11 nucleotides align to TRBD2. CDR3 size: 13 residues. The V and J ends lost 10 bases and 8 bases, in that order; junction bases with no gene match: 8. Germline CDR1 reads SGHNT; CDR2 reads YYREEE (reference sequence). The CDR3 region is CAVGLAGGDEQFF. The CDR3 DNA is TGTGCCGTGGGGCTAGCGGGAGGAGATGAGCAGTTCTTC.

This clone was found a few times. Here the CDR3 reads CASTKVGGSREQYF. DNA of the CDR3: TGTGCCAGCACCAAAGTAGGGGGTTCAAGGGAGCAGTACTTC. The genes are TRBV11-2 and TRBJ2-7; possibly TRBD1 for D (6 bases). V was pared by 7 bases and J by 7 bases, with 20 bases between. Germline V lookup: CDR1 SGHAT, CDR2 FQNNGV. The CDR3 has 14 residues.

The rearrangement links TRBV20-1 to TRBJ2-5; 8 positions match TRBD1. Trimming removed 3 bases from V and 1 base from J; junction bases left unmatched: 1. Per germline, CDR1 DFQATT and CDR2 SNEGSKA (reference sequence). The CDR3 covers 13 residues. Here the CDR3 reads CSASDRGQETQYF. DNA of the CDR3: TGCAGTGCTAGTGACAGGGGCCAAGAGACCCAGTACTTC.

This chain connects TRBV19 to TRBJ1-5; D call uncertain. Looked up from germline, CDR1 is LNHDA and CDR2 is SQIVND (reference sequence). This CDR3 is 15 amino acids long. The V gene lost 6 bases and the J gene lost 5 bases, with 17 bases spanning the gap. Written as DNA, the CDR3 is TGTGCCAGTAGACTTCACAGCGGGCAACATCAGCCCCAGCATTTT. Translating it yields CASRLHSGQHQPQHF.

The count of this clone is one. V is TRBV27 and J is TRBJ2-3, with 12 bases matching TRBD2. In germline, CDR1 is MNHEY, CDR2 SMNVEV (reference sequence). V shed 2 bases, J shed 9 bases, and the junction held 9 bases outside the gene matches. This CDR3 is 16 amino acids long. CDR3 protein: CASSLLAGGPRLTQYF. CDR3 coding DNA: TGTGCCAGCAGTTTACTAGCGGGAGGGCCTCGCCTGACGCAGTATTTT.

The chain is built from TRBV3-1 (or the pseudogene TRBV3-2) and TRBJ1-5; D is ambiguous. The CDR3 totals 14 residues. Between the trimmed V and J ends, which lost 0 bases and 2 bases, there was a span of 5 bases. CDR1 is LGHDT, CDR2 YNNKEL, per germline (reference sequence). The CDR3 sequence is CASSQEGGNQPQHF. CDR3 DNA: TGTGCCAGCAGCCAAGAAGGAGGCAATCAGCCCCAGCATTTT.

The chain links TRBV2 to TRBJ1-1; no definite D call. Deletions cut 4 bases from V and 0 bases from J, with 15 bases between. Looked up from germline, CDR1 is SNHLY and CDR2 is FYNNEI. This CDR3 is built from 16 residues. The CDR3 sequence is CASSAFEHNLNTEAFF. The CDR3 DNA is TGTGCCAGCAGTGCCTTCGAACATAATTTGAACACTGAAGCTTTCTTT.

The CDR3 spells CASSPLGQGKNIQYF. In DNA form, the CDR3 reads TGTGCCAGCTCACCACTGGGACAGGGAAAAAACATTCAGTACTTC. The chain has TRBV18 and TRBJ2-4; 9 bases line up with TRBD1. This CDR3 has 15 residues. The germline V gene encodes CDR1 KGHSH and CDR2 LQKENI. V was clipped by 1 base and J by 4 bases; unmatched bases: 2. The variable domain in full, with the rest retrieved from reference TRBV18 and TRBJ2-4, is NAGVMQNPRHLVRRRGQEARLRCSPMKGHSHVYWYRQLPEEGLKFMVYLQKENIIDESGMPKERFSAEFPKEGPSILRIQQVVRGDSAAYFCASSPLGQGKNIQYFGAGTRLSVL.

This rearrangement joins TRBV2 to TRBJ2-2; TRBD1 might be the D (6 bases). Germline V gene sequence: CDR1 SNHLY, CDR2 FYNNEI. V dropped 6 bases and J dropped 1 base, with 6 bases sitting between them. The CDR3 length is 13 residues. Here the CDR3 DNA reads TGTGCCAGCAGGGGACAGAACACCGGGGAGCTGTTTTTT. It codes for CASRGQNTGELFF.

The chain's CDR3 is CAIPPQSYEQYF. The CDR3 region has the DNA TGTGCCATCCCGCCCCAGTCCTACGAGCAGTACTTC. The chain carries TRBV21-1 and TRBJ2-7; TRBD1 reflects the table's D call only, with no check against the DNA. TRBV21-1 is a known pseudogene. This CDR3 region has 12 residues.

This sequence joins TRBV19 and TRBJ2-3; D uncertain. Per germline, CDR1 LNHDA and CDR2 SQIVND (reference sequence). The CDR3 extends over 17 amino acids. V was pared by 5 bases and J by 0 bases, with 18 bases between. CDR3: CASSPGSSDSSTDTQYF. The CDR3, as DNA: TGTGCCAGTAGTCCAGGCTCGTCGGATTCTAGCACAGATACGCAGTATTTT.

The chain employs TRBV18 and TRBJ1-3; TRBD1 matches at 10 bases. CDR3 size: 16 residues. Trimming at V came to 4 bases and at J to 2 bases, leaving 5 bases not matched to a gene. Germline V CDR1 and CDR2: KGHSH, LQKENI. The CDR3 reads CASSLAGTGAGNTIYF. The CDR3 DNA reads TGTGCCAGCTCACTTGCCGGGACAGGGGCTGGAAACACCATATATTTT.

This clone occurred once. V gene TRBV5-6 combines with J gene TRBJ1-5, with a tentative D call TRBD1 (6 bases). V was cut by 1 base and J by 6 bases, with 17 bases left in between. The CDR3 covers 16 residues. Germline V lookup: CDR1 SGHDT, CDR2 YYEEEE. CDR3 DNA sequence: TGTGCCAGCAGCTTGCGGGTGGGGGCTGTTTTTCAGCCCCAGCATTTT. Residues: CASSLRVGAVFQPQHF.

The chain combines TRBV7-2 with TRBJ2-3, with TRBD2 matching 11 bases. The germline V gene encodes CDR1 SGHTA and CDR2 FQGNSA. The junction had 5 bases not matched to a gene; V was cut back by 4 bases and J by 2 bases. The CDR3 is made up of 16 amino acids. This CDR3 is CASSYLAGGITDTQYF. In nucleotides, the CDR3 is TGTGCCAGCAGCTACTTAGCGGGGGGGATCACAGATACGCAGTATTTT.

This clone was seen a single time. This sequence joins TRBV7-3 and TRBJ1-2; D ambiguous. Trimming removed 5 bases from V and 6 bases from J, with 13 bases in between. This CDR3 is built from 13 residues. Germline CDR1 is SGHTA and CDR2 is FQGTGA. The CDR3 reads CASSPNALHGYTF. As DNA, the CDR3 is TGTGCCAGCAGCCCCAATGCGCTTCATGGCTACACCTTC.

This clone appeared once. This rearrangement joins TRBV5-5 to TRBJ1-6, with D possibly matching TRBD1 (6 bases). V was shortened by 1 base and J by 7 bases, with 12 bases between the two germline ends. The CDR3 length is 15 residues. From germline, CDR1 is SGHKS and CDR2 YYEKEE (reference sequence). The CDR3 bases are TGTGCCAGCAGCTTGTTTGGACAGACAAATTCACCCCTCCACTTT. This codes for CASSLFGQTNSPLHF.

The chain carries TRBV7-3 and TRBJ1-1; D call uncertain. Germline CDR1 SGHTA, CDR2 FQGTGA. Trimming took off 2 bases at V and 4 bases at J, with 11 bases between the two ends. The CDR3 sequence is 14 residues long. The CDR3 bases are TGTGCCAGCAGCTTAGGGCCTAGCCCCACTGAAGCTTTCTTT. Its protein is CASSLGPSPTEAFF.

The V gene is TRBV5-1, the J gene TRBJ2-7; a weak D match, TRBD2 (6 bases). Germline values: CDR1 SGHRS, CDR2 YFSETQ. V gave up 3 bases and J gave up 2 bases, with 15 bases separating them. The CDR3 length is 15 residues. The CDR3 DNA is TGCGCCAGCAGCTCCCTGCGGGGCGCAGCCTACGAGCAGTACTTC. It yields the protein CASSSLRGAAYEQYF.